A single sample gave rise to the 2 T cell receptor beta chains below, sequenced in a study of blood T cell repertoires in COVID-19. Repertoires were generated with immunoSEQ multiplex PCR, while TCRdb's copy carries only in-frame clones and drops some. This sample has 250,000 to 300,000 clones, with around 84% found just once. Input material: peripheral blood. The receptor set was obtained from a man aged 55 to 69 with acute or convalescent COVID-19.

The V call is TRBV10-2, the J call TRBJ1-5; no definite D call. The V end was cut by 2 bases, the J end by 5 bases, with 7 bases between. CDR1 and CDR2 from the germline V gene are WSHSY and SAAADI. The length of the CDR3 is 13 residues. The CDR3 bases are TGCGCCAGCAGTGAGACGCGGGATCAGCCCCAGCATTTT. Translating it yields CASSETRDQPQHF.

The table lists this clone with a few counts. One junction end does not reproduce the germline sequence, and a read error may be involved. This chain joins TRBV5-8 and TRBJ2-1; 7 positions agree with TRBD1. Germline CDR1 SGHTS, CDR2 YDEGEE. This CDR3 contains 12 residues. The CDR3 reads CASSLYEGGVLF. Written as DNA, the CDR3 is TGTGCCAGCAGCTTGTATGAAGGGGGCGTTCTCTTC. Using reference TRBV5-8 and TRBJ2-1 for the parts outside the CDR3, the full variable domain is EAGVTQSPTHLIKTRGQQATLRCSPISGHTSVYWYQQALGLGLQFLLWYDEGEERNRGNFPPRFSGRQFPNYSSELNVNALELEDSALYLCASSLYEGGVLFGPGTRLTVL.